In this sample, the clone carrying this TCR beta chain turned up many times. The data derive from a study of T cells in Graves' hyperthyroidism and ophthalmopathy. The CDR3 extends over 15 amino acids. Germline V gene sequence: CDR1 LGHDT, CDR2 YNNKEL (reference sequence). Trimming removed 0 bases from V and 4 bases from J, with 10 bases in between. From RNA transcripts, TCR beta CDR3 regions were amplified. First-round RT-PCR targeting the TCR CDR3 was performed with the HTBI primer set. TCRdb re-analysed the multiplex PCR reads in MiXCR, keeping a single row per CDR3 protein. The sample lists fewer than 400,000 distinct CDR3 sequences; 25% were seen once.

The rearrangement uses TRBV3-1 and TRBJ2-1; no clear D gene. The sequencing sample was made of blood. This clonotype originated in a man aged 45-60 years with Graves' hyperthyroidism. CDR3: CASSQDGTAYNEQFF. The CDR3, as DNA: TGTGCCAGCAGCCAAGATGGTACAGCTTACAATGAGCAGTTCTTC.